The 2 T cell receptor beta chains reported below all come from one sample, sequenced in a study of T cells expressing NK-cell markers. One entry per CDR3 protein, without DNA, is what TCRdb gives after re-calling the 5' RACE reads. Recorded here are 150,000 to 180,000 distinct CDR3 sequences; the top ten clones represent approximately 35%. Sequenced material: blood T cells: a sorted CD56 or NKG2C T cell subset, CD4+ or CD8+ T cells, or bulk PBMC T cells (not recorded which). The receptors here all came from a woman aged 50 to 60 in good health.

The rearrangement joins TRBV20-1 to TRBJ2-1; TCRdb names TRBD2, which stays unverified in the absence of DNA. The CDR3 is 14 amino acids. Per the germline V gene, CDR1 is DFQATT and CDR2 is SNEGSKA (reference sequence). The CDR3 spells CSARGVSSYNEQFF.

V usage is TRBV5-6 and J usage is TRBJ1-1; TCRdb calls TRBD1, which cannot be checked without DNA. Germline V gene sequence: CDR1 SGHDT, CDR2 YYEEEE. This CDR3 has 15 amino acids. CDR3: CASSLATGGDTEAFF.